Below, 21 T cell receptor beta chains from the same sample are listed, as sequenced in a study of CD8 T cells in ankylosing spondylitis. Each CDR3 protein is one row after TCRdb ran MiXCR on the 5' RACE reads. The data contain about 110,000 distinct CDR3 sequences, around 24% of them singletons. What was sequenced was synovial fluid, either unsorted or a sorted T cell fraction (not recorded which). The receptors here all came from a male donor with ankylosing spondylitis.

The V call is TRBV24-1, the J call TRBJ2-3, with D unclear. V lost 4 bases, J lost 3 bases, and 4 bases lay in between. Per the germline V gene, CDR1 is KGHDR and CDR2 is SFDVKD. The CDR3 is made up of 12 amino acids. The CDR3 loop is CATSELTDTQYF. The CDR3 nucleotides are TGTGCCACCAGTGAACTTACAGATACGCAGTATTTT.

This clonotype was detected only a few times. This sequence joins TRBV5-6 and TRBJ2-2, with a possible D match to TRBD1 (5 bases). CDR1 is SGHDT and CDR2 is YYEEEE in the germline V gene. The germline V and J ends were trimmed by 2 bases and 1 base, with 9 bases remaining between them. This CDR3 contains 15 residues. The CDR3: CASSLRQQNTGELFF. Here the CDR3 DNA reads TGTGCCAGCAGCTTAAGACAGCAGAACACCGGGGAGCTGTTTTTT.

This chain connects TRBV5-6 to TRBJ2-5, with 11 bases lining up with TRBD2. The germline V gene encodes CDR1 SGHDT and CDR2 YYEEEE. This CDR3 has 17 residues. V lost 5 bases, J lost 3 bases, and 12 bases stayed unmatched. The chain's CDR3 is CASRLRLAGGWKETQYF. The CDR3, as DNA: TGTGCCAGCAGGCTGAGGCTAGCGGGAGGTTGGAAAGAGACCCAGTACTTC.

In this sample, this clonotype turned up once. The chain is built from TRBV5-6 and TRBJ1-1, with D perhaps TRBD1 (6 bases). CDR3 length equals 14 residues. Trimming pared 2 bases from V and 3 bases from J, leaving 11 bases between. Germline CDR1 is SGHDT and CDR2 is YYEEEE. The CDR3 coding sequence is TGTGCCAGCAGCTTTTCGGACAGATACACTGAAGCTTTCTTT. Translated, it gives CASSFSDRYTEAFF.

The chain uses TRBV24-1 and TRBJ2-4, with 7 bases identical to TRBD2. The CDR3 loop spans 15 amino acids. Per the germline V gene, CDR1 is KGHDR and CDR2 is SFDVKD. J was trimmed by 0 bases and V by 11 bases; bases with no gene match: 9. The CDR3 nucleotides are TGTGCCATCCCTAGCGGAAAACTAGCCAAAAACATTCAGTACTTC. It is translated as CAIPSGKLAKNIQYF.

The V call is TRBV12-3 or TRBV12-4, the J call TRBJ2-2; D may be TRBD2 (6 bases). Trimming removed 2 bases from V and 2 bases from J, with 15 bases in between. The CDR3 is made up of 17 amino acids. CDR3 nucleotides: TGTGCCAGCAGTTTATTGGGATCGGGAGAAAACACCGGGGAGCTGTTTTTT. Its protein is CASSLLGSGENTGELFF.

This clonotype appeared a few times. This chain joins TRBV2 and TRBJ2-1; 7 bases map to TRBD2. This CDR3 contains 16 residues. Per the germline V gene, CDR1 is SNHLY and CDR2 is FYNNEI. V lost 0 bases, J lost 2 bases, and 4 bases stayed unmatched. The CDR3 coding sequence is TGTGCCAGCAGTGAAGCGCCCGCGGGAGCCTACAATGAGCAGTTCTTC. It translates to CASSEAPAGAYNEQFF. Supplemented by reference TRBV2 and TRBJ2-1, the full variable domain reads EPEVTQTPSHQVTQMGQEVILRCVPISNHLYFYWYRQILGQKVEFLVSFYNNEISEKSEIFDDQFSVERPDGSNFTLKIRSTKLEDSAMYFCASSEAPAGAYNEQFFGPGTRLTVL.

This clonotype was seen more than once but under ten times. The chain uses TRBV5-1 and TRBJ2-7; perhaps TRBD1 as D (5 bases). This CDR3 comprises 15 residues. Per the germline V gene, CDR1 is SGHRS and CDR2 is YFSETQ. Trimming left V 2 bases short and J 3 bases short, with 15 bases between. The CDR3 DNA sequence: TGCGCCAGCAGCTTCATAGGGGTCTCCCTCTACGAGCAGTACTTC. Its protein product is CASSFIGVSLYEQYF.

The chain couples TRBV27 to TRBJ2-7; D may be TRBD2 (6 bases). The CDR3 is made up of 15 amino acids. V lost 3 bases and J lost 5, with 17 bases in between. The germline V gene has CDR1 MNHEY and CDR2 SMNVEV (reference sequence). The CDR3 is CASSFLDPGDDEQYF. DNA for the CDR3: TGTGCCAGCAGTTTTCTCGACCCGGGGGACGACGAGCAGTACTTC.

This clonotype was seen a handful of times. CDR3 bases: TGTGCCATCACCTCGGACGCATTCAACTCCTACGAGCAGTACTTC. This sequence encodes CAITSDAFNSYEQYF. V gene TRBV10-3 combines with J gene TRBJ2-7; D is unresolved. The CDR3 consists of 15 residues. Trimming took 7 bases from V and 0 from J, leaving 16 bases between them. Germline values: CDR1 ENHRY, CDR2 SYGVKD.

This clonotype has just a few counts. The chain recombines TRBV6-5 with TRBJ2-1; 9 bases align to TRBD2. The CDR3 spans 17 residues. Germline loops: CDR1 MNHEY, CDR2 SVGAGI. The ends lost 0 bases at V and 4 bases at J; junction bases unmatched: 7. CDR3 nucleotide sequence: TGTGCCAGCAGTTACTCCCCGACTAGCGGACTTTACAATGAGCAGTTCTTC. Amino acids: CASSYSPTSGLYNEQFF.

This clonotype was seen only a few times. V and J are TRBV11-3 and TRBJ2-5, with 10 nucleotides matching TRBD2. Germline V lookup: CDR1 SGHNT, CDR2 YENEEA. Unmatched junction bases numbered 5, after V lost 0 bases and J lost 4 bases. The CDR3 sequence is 16 residues long. The CDR3 DNA is TGTGCCAGCAGCTTAGACCAGCGGGAGGGCCGAGAGACCCAGTACTTC. This encodes CASSLDQREGRETQYF.

J is TRBJ2-1 and V is TRBV24-1; the match to TRBD2 covers 10 bases. The V gene end was trimmed by 0 bases and the J gene end by 6 bases; junction bases not matched to a gene: 10. CDR1 and CDR2 from the germline V gene are KGHDR and SFDVKD. There are 18 residues in the CDR3. DNA of the CDR3: TGTGCCACCAGTGATTTGGCCCCTAGGAGCGGGAGGGCCAATGAGCAGTTCTTC. Translating gives CATSDLAPRSGRANEQFF.

This clonotype has a count of ten or more. The J gene is TRBJ2-5, the V gene TRBV12-3 or TRBV12-4, with D possibly matching TRBD1 (6 bases). V lost 5 bases, J lost 7 bases, and 14 bases lay in between. This CDR3 contains 13 residues. The CDR3 protein is CASSPDSSRTQYF. CDR3 in DNA: TGTGCCAGCAGTCCGGACAGTTCACGGACCCAGTACTTC.

This clonotype was seen once. This rearrangement joins TRBV12-3 or TRBV12-4 to TRBJ1-6, with no clear D. V dropped 0 bases and J dropped 7 bases, with 4 bases sitting between them. This CDR3 has 13 residues. The CDR3 spells CASSLAQNSPLHF. The CDR3 DNA sequence: TGTGCCAGCAGTTTAGCGCAGAATTCACCCCTCCACTTT.

This chain uses TRBV3-1 with TRBJ2-4; 9 bases are a match to TRBD1. The germline gives CDR1 LGHDT, CDR2 YNNKEL (reference sequence). CDR3 length equals 18 residues. J gave up 0 bases and V 4 bases, and 10 bases lay outside the gene matches. Here the CDR3 DNA reads TGTGCCAGCAGCCTTACCGGGACAGGGAAAATAGCCAAAAACATTCAGTACTTC. Amino acids: CASSLTGTGKIAKNIQYF.

The chain joins TRBV11-2 to TRBJ2-5; 9 nucleotides line up with TRBD2. V dropped 5 bases and J dropped 4; count of bases not matched to a gene: 5. The CDR3 covers 14 residues. Germline V gene lookup returns CDR1 SGHAT and CDR2 FQNNGV. CDR3 in DNA: TGTGCCAGCAGCGTAGCGGGAGCCGGAGAGACCCAGTACTTC. It encodes CASSVAGAGETQYF.

This clonotype was detected ten times or more. V usage is TRBV18 and J usage is TRBJ2-7; TRBD1 is a possible D gene (7 bases). The CDR3 totals 14 residues. Trimming removed 4 bases at V and 3 bases at J, with 13 bases between. The germline gives CDR1 KGHSH, CDR2 LQKENI. CDR3: CASSLYRGLYEQYV. As DNA, the CDR3 is TGTGCCAGCTCACTCTACAGGGGACTCTACGAGCAGTACGTC.

The J gene is TRBJ1-5, the V gene TRBV25-1, with D tentatively TRBD1 (6 bases). V lost 4 bases, J lost 5 bases, and 15 bases lay in between. The CDR3 extends over 15 amino acids. CDR1 and CDR2 from the germline V gene are MGHDK and SYGVNS. CDR3 protein: CASSAGTSGHQPQHF. Written as DNA, the CDR3 is TGTGCCAGCAGTGCCGGGACATCCGGACATCAGCCCCAGCATTTT.

The rearrangement links TRBV7-2 to TRBJ2-7; 7 positions match TRBD2. Germline V lookup: CDR1 SGHTA, CDR2 FQGNSA. J lost 6 bases, V lost 1 base, and 9 bases had no gene match. CDR3 length equals 15 residues. Here the CDR3 DNA reads TGTGCCAGCAGCTTAGTATCGGGCGGGAGTCCCGAGCAGTACTTC. Translating it yields CASSLVSGGSPEQYF.

The chain has TRBV12-3 or TRBV12-4 and TRBJ2-1; 13 bases map to TRBD2. The junction had 7 bases not matched to a gene; V was cut back by 6 bases and J by 8 bases. The CDR3 spans 15 residues. The CDR3 nucleotides read TGTGCCAGCAGCAGGACTAGCGGGAGTAGGGATGAGCAGTTCTTC. It yields the protein CASSRTSGSRDEQFF.